The T cell receptor beta chain under discussion was sequenced for a study of low-dose radiotherapy and immunotherapy resistance in tumors. At the level of the study: Cohort 1 patients were irradiated with 0.5 Gy fractions every 2 weeks to 6.5 Gy total. Every six weeks patients received intravenous ipilimumab 1 mg/kg, and every two weeks they received intravenous nivolumab 240 mg. Cohort 2 patients were irradiated with 1 Gy every two weeks, reaching 13 Gy over 26 weeks.

The time point is: before trial treatment. Tumors of eligible patients were advanced, solid and lacking tumor-infiltrating lymphocytes. Priming of first-strand cDNA relied on TRAV- and TRBV-specific primers (covering alpha and beta chains). TCR amplification used roughly 20 PCR cycles, a constant-region primer and a V-primer adapter. Each CDR3 protein is one row after TCRdb ran MiXCR on the reads. The sample lists tens of thousands of distinct CDR3 sequences, around 30% seen once, with around 4% in the top ten. This clonotype occurred many times. This material consisted of PBMCs, taken before treatment. This TCR was sampled from a male donor with gallbladder cancer.

The DNA for the CDR3 is TGTGCCAGCAGTTTACCGGGGGGACTTAACACCGGGGAGCTGTTTTTT. Protein sequence: CASSLPGGLNTGELFF. The rearrangement uses TRBV27 and TRBJ2-2; TRBD2 matches 7 bases. The CDR3 extends over 16 amino acids. V dropped 2 bases and J dropped 2; count of bases not matched to a gene: 5. Per germline, CDR1 MNHEY and CDR2 SMNVEV (reference sequence).